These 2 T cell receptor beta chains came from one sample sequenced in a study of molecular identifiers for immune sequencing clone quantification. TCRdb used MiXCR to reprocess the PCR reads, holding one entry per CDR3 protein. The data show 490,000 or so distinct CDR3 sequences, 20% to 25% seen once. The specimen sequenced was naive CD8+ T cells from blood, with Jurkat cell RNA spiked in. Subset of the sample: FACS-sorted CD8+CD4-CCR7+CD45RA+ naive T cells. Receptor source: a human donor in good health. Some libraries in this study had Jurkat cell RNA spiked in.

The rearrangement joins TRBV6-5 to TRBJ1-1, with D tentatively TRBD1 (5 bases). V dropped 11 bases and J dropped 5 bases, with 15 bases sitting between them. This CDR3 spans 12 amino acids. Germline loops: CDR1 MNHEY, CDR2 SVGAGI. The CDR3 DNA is TGTGCCGCCCAGACTAGGGGTACTGAAGCTTTCTTT. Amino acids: CAAQTRGTEAFF.

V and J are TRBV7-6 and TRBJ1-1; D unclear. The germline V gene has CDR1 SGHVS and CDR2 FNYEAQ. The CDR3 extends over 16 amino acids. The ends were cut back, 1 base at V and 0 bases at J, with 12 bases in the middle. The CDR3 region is CASSLDPRAMNTEAFF. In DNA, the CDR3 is TGTGCCAGCAGCTTAGATCCCAGAGCTATGAACACTGAAGCTTTCTTT. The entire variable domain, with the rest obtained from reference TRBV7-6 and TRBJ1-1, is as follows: GAGVSQSPRYKVTKRGQDVALRCDPISGHVSLYWYRQALGQGPEFLTYFNYEAQQDKSGLPNDRFSAERPEGSISTLTIQRTEQRDSAMYRCASSLDPRAMNTEAFFGQGTRLTVV.